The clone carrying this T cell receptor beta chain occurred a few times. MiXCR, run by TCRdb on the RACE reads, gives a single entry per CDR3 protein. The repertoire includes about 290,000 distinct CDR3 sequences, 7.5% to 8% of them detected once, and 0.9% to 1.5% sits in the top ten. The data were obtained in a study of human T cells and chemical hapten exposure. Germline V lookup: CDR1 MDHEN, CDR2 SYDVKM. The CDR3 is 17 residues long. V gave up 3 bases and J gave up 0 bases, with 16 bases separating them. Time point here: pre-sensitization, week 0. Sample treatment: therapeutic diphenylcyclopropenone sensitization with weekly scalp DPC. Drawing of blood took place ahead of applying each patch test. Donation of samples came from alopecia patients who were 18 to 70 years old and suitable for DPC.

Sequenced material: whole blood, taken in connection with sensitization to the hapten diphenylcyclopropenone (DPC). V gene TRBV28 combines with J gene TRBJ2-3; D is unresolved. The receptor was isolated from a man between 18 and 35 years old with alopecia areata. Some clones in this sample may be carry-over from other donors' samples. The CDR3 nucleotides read TGTGCCAGCAGTTTTCCCCCCACCTCCAGCAGCACAGATACGCAGTATTTT. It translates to CASSFPPTSSSTDTQYF.